Described below is a single T cell receptor beta chain sequence and its context. J lost 5 bases, V lost 6 bases, and 11 bases had no gene match. Germline V gene sequence: CDR1 MDHEN, CDR2 SYDVKM. CDR3 size: 16 residues. The run depth of the assay was deep. As handled by the study authors: Filtering differed because ImmunoSEQ produced junction-only sequences that carried no quality scores. Profiled with immunoSEQ multiplex PCR; TCRdb holds only in-frame clones, not every one. The V and J calls and the clone size are those of that table, but D and trimming were determined from the DNA. The table shows some 650,000 clones, with around 97% occurring only once. Adult donors, all healthy and HIV-negative, had no recent acute infections or vaccinations. CD4+ cell separation produced CD45RA+ naive and CD45RA-negative memory subsets. This entry is derived from a study of shared clonotypes between healthy human individuals.

Sequencing input: naive CD4+ T cells sorted from blood. Documented subset: CD45RA+ positively selected. The TCR was taken from a woman aged 25 to 39 in good health. The V and J genes are TRBV28 and TRBJ2-3; 10 positions agree with TRBD2. CDR3 in DNA: TGTGCCAGCAGCCCCTCGGGTAGCGGGAGGAAAGATACGCAGTATTTT. Protein sequence: CASSPSGSGRKDTQYF.